The present T cell receptor (beta chain) was sequenced within a study of blood T cell repertoires in COVID-19. Profiling relied on immunoSEQ multiplex PCR, and the TCRdb table lists in-frame clones only, not all of them. In the table there are 300,000 to 450,000 clones, 85% to 90% of which are singletons. This clone occurred a few times. V was trimmed by 4 bases and J by 3 bases, leaving 19 bases between them. This CDR3 contains 17 residues. The V gene's germline CDR1 is MNHEY and CDR2 SVGEGT. The specimen sequenced was peripheral blood. The TCR comes from a human donor in a cohort sampled during active COVID-19. V usage is TRBV6-2 or TRBV6-3 and J usage is TRBJ1-5; D perhaps matches TRBD1 (5 bases). Written as DNA, the CDR3 is TGTGCCAGCAGTTCTTATGGGAGGGGTGGGGACAATCAGCCCCAGCATTTT. Amino acid sequence: CASSSYGRGGDNQPQHF.